Listed here are 25 T cell receptor beta chains from one sample, sequenced in a study of blood T cell repertoires in COVID-19. Using immunoSEQ multiplex PCR, the repertoire was profiled, and TCRdb retains in-frame clones only, with some absent. The table records some 430,000 clones, around 90% of them present only once. Sequencing used PBMCs or T cells enriched from blood (not recorded which). These receptors were taken from a man aged 18 to 35 who had recovered from COVID-19.

V is TRBV6-6 and J is TRBJ2-7; 10 bases map to TRBD2. The germline V gene has CDR1 MNHNY and CDR2 SVGAGI (reference sequence). The CDR3 has 16 residues. Trimming cost V 6 bases and J 5 bases; bases outside gene matches: 13. The CDR3 loop is CASRTDLAGVWNEQYF. The DNA for the CDR3 is TGTGCCAGCAGGACCGACCTAGCGGGAGTGTGGAACGAGCAGTACTTC.

The rearrangement joins TRBV30 to TRBJ2-2; D is undetermined. V lost 7 bases and J 7 bases, leaving 10 bases between the germline ends. The CDR3 is 11 amino acids. Germline CDR1 reads GTSNPN; CDR2 reads SVGIG (reference sequence). The CDR3 DNA reads TGTGCCTCCCGAGGTGACGGGGAGCTGTTTTTT. It yields the protein CASRGDGELFF.

The chain combines TRBV27 with TRBJ1-6; D is uncertain. V was cut by 3 bases and J by 7 bases, with 4 bases left in between. The CDR3 has 12 amino acids. The V gene's germline CDR1 is MNHEY and CDR2 SMNVEV (reference sequence). CDR3 region: CASSFGNSPLHF. The CDR3 bases are TGTGCCAGCAGTTTCGGGAATTCACCCCTCCACTTT.

This clone was counted once. The CDR3: CAISERTGAYGYTF. In nucleotides, the CDR3 is TGTGCCATCAGTGAGAGAACAGGGGCCTATGGCTACACCTTC. The genes are TRBV10-3 and TRBJ1-2; TRBD1 aligns across 7 bases. The V segment lost 2 bases and the J segment 4 bases; nucleotides outside the gene matches: 4. The CDR3 loop spans 14 amino acids. From germline, CDR1 is ENHRY and CDR2 SYGVKD.

This clone was counted only a few times. The V gene is TRBV7-9, the J gene TRBJ1-4; 7 nucleotides agree with TRBD1. CDR1 and CDR2 from the germline V gene are SEHNR and FQNEAQ (reference sequence). V dropped 5 bases and J dropped 3; count of bases not matched to a gene: 6. The CDR3 consists of 15 residues. CDR3 protein: CASSPGTAPNEKLFF. The CDR3 DNA sequence: TGTGCCAGCAGCCCCGGGACAGCCCCTAATGAAAAACTGTTTTTT.

The chain links TRBV18 to TRBJ2-1; D unclear. Germline-derived CDR1 and CDR2 are KGHSH and LQKENI. The CDR3 spans 14 residues. Between the trimmed V and J ends, which lost 0 bases and 5 bases, there was a span of 8 bases. Here the CDR3 reads CASSPPSRNNEQFF. In DNA form, the CDR3 reads TGTGCCAGCTCACCACCGTCGAGGAACAATGAGCAGTTCTTC.

The J gene is TRBJ1-4, the V gene TRBV12-1. TRBV12-1 is deemed a pseudogene. This CDR3 is built from 15 residues. The CDR3 loop is CASSFGRGGGEKLFF. The CDR3 DNA sequence: TGTGCCAGCAGCTTTGGTAGGGGAGGCGGTGAAAAACTGTTTTTT.

The J gene is TRBJ1-3, the V gene TRBV12-3 or TRBV12-4; the D is unclear. The CDR3 consists of 13 residues. V lost 10 bases and J 0 bases, leaving 10 bases between the germline ends. DNA of the CDR3: TGTGCCACAAAGAGGCGCTCTGGAAACACCATATATTTT. This gives the protein CATKRRSGNTIYF.

The chain carries TRBV7-9 and TRBJ1-5; 9 bases agree with TRBD1. Germline V gene data show CDR1 as SEHNR and CDR2 as FQNEAQ (reference sequence). There are 15 residues in the CDR3. With 5 bases clipped from V and 6 bases from J, the junction kept 8 bases outside the gene matches. Here the CDR3 DNA reads TGTGCCAGCAGCCCGACAGGGGGAGTTCCTCAGCCCCAGCATTTT. Its protein product is CASSPTGGVPQPQHF.

This clone occurred once. The rearrangement joins TRBV7-3 to TRBJ2-3; the D is unclear. With 0 bases removed from V and 5 bases from J, the gap between germline ends came to 6 bases. Germline V lookup: CDR1 SGHTA, CDR2 FQGTGA. This CDR3 is built from 13 residues. The CDR3 sequence is CASSLTFGDTQYF. As DNA, the CDR3 is TGTGCCAGCAGCTTAACGTTCGGAGATACGCAGTATTTT.

The rearrangement uses TRBV5-6 and TRBJ2-7; possible D gene TRBD1, 6 bases. Trimming stripped 0 bases from V and 0 bases from J, with 10 bases between. Per germline, CDR1 SGHDT and CDR2 YYEEEE. The CDR3 length is 15 residues. The CDR3 nucleotides read TGTGCCAGCAGCTTGGCGGGGACAAGCTCCTACGAGCAGTACTTC. This translates into CASSLAGTSSYEQYF.

CDR3 coding DNA: TGTGCCAGTAGTATAGGGGCAGCCGCAACTAATGAAAAACTGTTTTTT. It encodes CASSIGAAATNEKLFF. The chain employs TRBV19 and TRBJ1-4; D unclear. The CDR3 is 16 residues long. Trimming shortened V by 1 base and J by 0 bases, and 9 bases separated the two germline ends. Germline CDR1 reads LNHDA; CDR2 reads SQIVND (reference sequence).

CDR3 in DNA: TGTGCCAGTCCCAAGCGCGTTCTAGCGAGTATCCCTTCCTACGAGCAGTACTTC. Translating gives CASPKRVLASIPSYEQYF. The J gene is TRBJ2-7, the V gene TRBV27; D is possibly TRBD2 (6 bases). Germline lookup yields CDR1 MNHEY and CDR2 SMNVEV (reference sequence). Between the trimmed V and J ends, which lost 9 bases and 1 base, there was a span of 28 bases. CDR3 length: 18 amino acids.

The chain carries TRBV7-9 and TRBJ2-3; 7 nucleotides line up with TRBD2. Losses at the gene ends were 2 bases for V and 2 bases for J; bases not matched to a gene: 4. Germline assignment: CDR1 SEHNR and CDR2 FQNEAQ (reference sequence). The CDR3 sequence is 15 residues long. The CDR3 here is CASSLLSGITDTQYF. The CDR3 DNA is TGTGCCAGCAGCTTATTAAGCGGGATCACAGATACGCAGTATTTT.

CDR3 residues: CASSAFGGLTEAFF. The CDR3 bases are TGTGCCAGCAGCGCATTCGGAGGGCTAACTGAAGCTTTCTTT. The chain joins TRBV7-9 to TRBJ1-1; D gene uncertain. Germline-derived CDR1 and CDR2 are SEHNR and FQNEAQ (reference sequence). Trimming removed 5 bases from V and 5 bases from J, with 15 bases in between. CDR3 length: 14 residues.

This sequence joins TRBV5-1 and TRBJ2-5, with a weak D call TRBD1 (5 bases). The CDR3 is 15 amino acids. Germline lookup yields CDR1 SGHRS and CDR2 YFSETQ. Between the trimmed V and J ends, which lost 2 bases and 6 bases, there was a span of 17 bases. CDR3 loop: CASSLGAQGEKTQYF. The CDR3 DNA sequence: TGCGCCAGCAGCTTAGGGGCCCAAGGCGAAAAGACCCAGTACTTC.

The chain combines TRBV9 with TRBJ1-6; D is unresolved. The CDR3 spans 13 residues. Looked up from germline, CDR1 is SGDLS and CDR2 is YYNGEE. Between the trimmed V and J ends, which lost 0 bases and 6 bases, there was a span of 4 bases. The CDR3 nucleotides are TGTGCCAGCAGCGTAGACTCTAATTCACCCCTCCACTTT. Amino acids: CASSVDSNSPLHF.

The chain links TRBV7-3 to TRBJ2-5, with 10 bases aligning to TRBD2. The CDR3 is 15 residues long. The V and J ends lost 5 bases and 4 bases, in that order; junction bases with no gene match: 7. The germline V gene has CDR1 SGHTA and CDR2 FQGTGA. CDR3 DNA sequence: TGTGCCAGCAGCCCTAGCGGGAGTTGGGGAGAGACCCAGTACTTC. Translated, it gives CASSPSGSWGETQYF.

The V and J genes are TRBV9 and TRBJ1-1; 7 nucleotides align to TRBD1. This CDR3 is 14 amino acids long. Germline V lookup: CDR1 SGDLS, CDR2 YYNGEE. The V gene end was trimmed by 6 bases and the J gene end by 0 bases; junction bases not matched to a gene: 5. For the CDR3, the DNA is TGTGCCAGCACCGCGGGACAGCTGAACACTGAAGCTTTCTTT. Translated: CASTAGQLNTEAFF.

This clone was counted a single time. J is TRBJ1-1 and V is TRBV11-2; TRBD1 might be the D (6 bases). CDR3 size: 13 residues. Trimming removed 5 bases from V and 5 bases from J, with 12 bases in between. The germline CDR1 and CDR2 sequences are SGHAT and FQNNGV. The CDR3 sequence is CASSLQGWTEAFF. Here the CDR3 DNA reads TGTGCCAGCAGCCTACAGGGATGGACTGAAGCTTTCTTT. Variable domain in full (rest from reference TRBV11-2 and TRBJ1-1): EAGVAQSPRYKIIEKRQSVAFWCNPISGHATLYWYQQILGQGPKLLIQFQNNGVVDDSQLPKDRFSAERLKGVDSTLKIQPAKLEDSAVYLCASSLQGWTEAFFGQGTRLTVV.

This chain joins TRBV3-1 (or the pseudogene TRBV3-2) and TRBJ2-7; D not resolved. V lost 0 bases and J 3 bases, leaving 9 bases between the germline ends. Germline V gene sequence: CDR1 LGHDT, CDR2 YNNKEL (reference sequence). The CDR3 runs 14 residues. This CDR3 is CASSQDGVGYEQYF. CDR3 bases: TGTGCCAGCAGCCAAGATGGAGTCGGCTACGAGCAGTACTTC.

V gene TRBV30 combines with J gene TRBJ2-2; TRBD1 might be the D (6 bases). CDR1 and CDR2 from the germline V gene are GTSNPN and SVGIG (reference sequence). The V end was cut by 6 bases, the J end by 0 bases, with 11 bases between. This CDR3 spans 14 amino acids. The CDR3 coding sequence is TGTGCCTGCAGGGGTGTCACGAACACCGGGGAGCTGTTTTTT. It yields the protein CACRGVTNTGELFF.

The chain is built from TRBV14 and TRBJ2-7; 9 nucleotides match TRBD2. The V segment lost 1 base and the J segment 5 bases; nucleotides outside the gene matches: 6. The CDR3 is 15 residues long. Per the germline V gene, CDR1 is SGHDN and CDR2 is FVKESK. The CDR3 bases are TGTGCCAGCAGCCAAGTCGGCGGGAGGGCCCACGAGCAGTACTTC. This encodes CASSQVGGRAHEQYF.

This rearrangement joins TRBV12-5 to TRBJ2-3; 10 nucleotides align to TRBD2. Germline V gene sequence: CDR1 LGHNT, CDR2 FRNRAP. V shed 6 bases, J shed 14 bases, and the junction held 11 bases outside the gene matches. The CDR3 spans 13 residues. The DNA for the CDR3 is TGTGCTAGTGGCCCCAGCGGGGGGGCTGATCGGTATTTT. The encoded protein is CASGPSGGADRYF. Together with reference TRBV12-5 and TRBJ2-3, the CDR3 gives the full variable domain: DARVTQTPRHKVTEMGQEVTMRCQPILGHNTVFWYRQTMMQGLELLAYFRNRAPLDDSGMPKDRFSAEMPDATLATLKIQPSEPRDSAVYFCASGPSGGADRYFGPGTRLTVL.

This chain connects TRBV19 to TRBJ1-6; D ambiguous. Germline V lookup: CDR1 LNHDA, CDR2 SQIVND (reference sequence). This CDR3 spans 14 amino acids. V lost 4 bases and J 4 bases, leaving 8 bases between the germline ends. The CDR3 DNA reads as TGTGCCAGTAGTAACGGGAGATATAATTCACCCCTCCACTTT. It codes for CASSNGRYNSPLHF.